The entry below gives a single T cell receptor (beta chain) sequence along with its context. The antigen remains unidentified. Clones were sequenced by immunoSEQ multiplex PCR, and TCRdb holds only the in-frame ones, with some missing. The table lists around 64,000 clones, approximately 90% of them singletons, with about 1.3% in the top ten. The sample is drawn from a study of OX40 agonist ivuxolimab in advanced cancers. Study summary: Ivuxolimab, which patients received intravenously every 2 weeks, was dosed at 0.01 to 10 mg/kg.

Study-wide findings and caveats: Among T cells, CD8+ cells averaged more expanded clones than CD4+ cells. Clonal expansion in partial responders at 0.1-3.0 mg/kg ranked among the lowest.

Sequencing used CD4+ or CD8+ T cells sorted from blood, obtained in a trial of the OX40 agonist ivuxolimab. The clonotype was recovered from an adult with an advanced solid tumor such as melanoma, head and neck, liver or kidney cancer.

The CDR3: CASSTAGGWETQYF. CDR3 DNA: TGTGCCAGCAGTACGGCGGGAGGGTGGGAGACCCAGTACTTC. The chain uses TRBV2 and TRBJ2-5, with 9 nucleotides matching TRBD2. This CDR3 spans 14 amino acids. From germline, CDR1 is SNHLY and CDR2 FYNNEI. Trimming removed 5 bases from V and 5 bases from J; junction bases left unmatched: 6.